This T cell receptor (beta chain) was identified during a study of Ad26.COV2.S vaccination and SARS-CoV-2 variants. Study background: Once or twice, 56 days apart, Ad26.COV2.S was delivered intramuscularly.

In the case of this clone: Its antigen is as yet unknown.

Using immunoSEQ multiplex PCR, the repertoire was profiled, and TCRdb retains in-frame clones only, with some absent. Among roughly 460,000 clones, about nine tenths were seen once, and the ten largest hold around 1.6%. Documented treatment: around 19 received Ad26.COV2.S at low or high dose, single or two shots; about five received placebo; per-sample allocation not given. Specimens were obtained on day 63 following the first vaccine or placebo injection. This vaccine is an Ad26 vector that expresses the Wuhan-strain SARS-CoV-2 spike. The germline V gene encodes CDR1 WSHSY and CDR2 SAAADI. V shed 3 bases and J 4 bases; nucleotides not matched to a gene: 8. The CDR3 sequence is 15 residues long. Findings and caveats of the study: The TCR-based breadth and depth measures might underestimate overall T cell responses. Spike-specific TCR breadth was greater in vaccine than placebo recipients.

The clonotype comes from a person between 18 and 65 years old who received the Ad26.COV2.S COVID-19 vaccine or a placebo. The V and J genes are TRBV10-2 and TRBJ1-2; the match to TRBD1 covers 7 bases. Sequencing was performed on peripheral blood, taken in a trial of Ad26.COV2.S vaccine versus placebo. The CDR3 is CASSERQGWGYGYTF. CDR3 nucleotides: TGCGCCAGCAGTGAACGACAGGGCTGGGGCTATGGCTACACCTTC.